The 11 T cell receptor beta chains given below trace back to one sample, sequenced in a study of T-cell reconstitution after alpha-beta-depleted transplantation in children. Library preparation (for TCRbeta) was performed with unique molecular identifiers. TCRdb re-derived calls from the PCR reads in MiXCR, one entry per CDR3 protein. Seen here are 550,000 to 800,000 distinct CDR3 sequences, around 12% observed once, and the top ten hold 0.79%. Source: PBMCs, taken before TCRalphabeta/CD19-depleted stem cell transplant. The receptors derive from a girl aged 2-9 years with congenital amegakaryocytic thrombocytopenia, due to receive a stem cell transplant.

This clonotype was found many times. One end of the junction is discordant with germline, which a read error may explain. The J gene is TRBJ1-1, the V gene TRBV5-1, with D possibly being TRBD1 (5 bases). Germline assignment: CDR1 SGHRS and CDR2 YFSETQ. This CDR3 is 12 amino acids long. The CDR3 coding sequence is TGTGCCAGCAGCCAGGGGAACACTGAAGCTTTCTTT. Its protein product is CASSQGNTEAFF.

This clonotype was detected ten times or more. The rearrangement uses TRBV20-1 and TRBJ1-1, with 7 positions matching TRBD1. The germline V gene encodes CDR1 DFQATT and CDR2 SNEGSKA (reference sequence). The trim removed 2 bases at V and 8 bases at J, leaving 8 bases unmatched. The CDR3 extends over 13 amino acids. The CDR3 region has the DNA TGCAGTGCTAGATTTGACAGGGCAGGCGAAGCTTTCTTT. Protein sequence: CSARFDRAGEAFF.

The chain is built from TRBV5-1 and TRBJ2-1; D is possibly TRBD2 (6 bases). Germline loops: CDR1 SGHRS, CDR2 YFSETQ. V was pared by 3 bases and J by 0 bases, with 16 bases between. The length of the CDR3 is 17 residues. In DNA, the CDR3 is TGCGCCAGCAGCTGGGCCGGGCGGGATAACTCCTACAATGAGCAGTTCTTC. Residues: CASSWAGRDNSYNEQFF.

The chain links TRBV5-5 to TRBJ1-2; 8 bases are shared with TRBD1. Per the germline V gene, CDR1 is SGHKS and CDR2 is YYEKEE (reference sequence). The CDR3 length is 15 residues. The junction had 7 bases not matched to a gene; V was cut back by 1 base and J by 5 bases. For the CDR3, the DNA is TGTGCCAGCAGCTTGCTTCTCAGGGGGCAATATGGCTACACCTTC. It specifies CASSLLLRGQYGYTF.

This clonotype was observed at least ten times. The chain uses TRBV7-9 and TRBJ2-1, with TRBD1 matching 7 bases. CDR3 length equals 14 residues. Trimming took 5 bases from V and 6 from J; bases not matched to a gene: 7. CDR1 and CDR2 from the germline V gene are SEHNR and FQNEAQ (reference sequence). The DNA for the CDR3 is TGTGCCAGCAGCCCCCAGGGGGTGGTCAATGAGCAGTTCTTC. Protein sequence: CASSPQGVVNEQFF.

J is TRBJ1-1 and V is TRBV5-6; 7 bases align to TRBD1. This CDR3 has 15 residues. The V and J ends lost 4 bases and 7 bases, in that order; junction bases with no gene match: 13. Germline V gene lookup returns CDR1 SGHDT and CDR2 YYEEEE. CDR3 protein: CASSLSRRGRREAFF. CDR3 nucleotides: TGTGCCAGCAGCCTGAGCAGAAGGGGGCGGCGTGAAGCTTTCTTT.

CDR3 nucleotides: TGTGCCAGCAGTCAACAGGGGGCGGATACGCAGTATTTT. Translating it yields CASSQQGADTQYF. The chain joins TRBV14 to TRBJ2-3, with 9 bases lining up with TRBD1. J lost 6 bases, V lost 6 bases, and 4 bases had no gene match. This CDR3 spans 13 amino acids. Germline V gives CDR1 SGHDN, CDR2 FVKESK.

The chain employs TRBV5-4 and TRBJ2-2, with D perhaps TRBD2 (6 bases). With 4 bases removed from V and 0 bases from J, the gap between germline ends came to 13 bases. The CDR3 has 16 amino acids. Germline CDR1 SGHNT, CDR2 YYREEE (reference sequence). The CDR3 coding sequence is TGTGCCAGCAGCCTGGGCGGGACCACGAACACCGGGGAGCTGTTTTTT. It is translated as CASSLGGTTNTGELFF.

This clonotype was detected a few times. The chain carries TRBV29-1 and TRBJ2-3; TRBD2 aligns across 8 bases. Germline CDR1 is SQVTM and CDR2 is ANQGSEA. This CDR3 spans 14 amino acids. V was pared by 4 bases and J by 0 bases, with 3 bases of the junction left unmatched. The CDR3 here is CSVGASGSTDTQYF. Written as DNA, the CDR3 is TGCAGCGTTGGGGCTAGCGGGAGCACAGATACGCAGTATTTT.

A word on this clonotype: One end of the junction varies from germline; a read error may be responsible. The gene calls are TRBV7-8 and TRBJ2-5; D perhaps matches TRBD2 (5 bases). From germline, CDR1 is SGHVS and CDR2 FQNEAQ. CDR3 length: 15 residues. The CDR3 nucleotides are TGTGCCAGCAGCCGAGGACTGGCGGAACAAGAGACCCGGTACTTC. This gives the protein CASSRGLAEQETRYF.

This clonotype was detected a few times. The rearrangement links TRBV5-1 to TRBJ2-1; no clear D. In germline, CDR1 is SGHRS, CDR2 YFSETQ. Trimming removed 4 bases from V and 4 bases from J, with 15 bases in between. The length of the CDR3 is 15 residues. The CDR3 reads CASSPDGDPYNEQFF. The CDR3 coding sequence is TGCGCCAGCAGCCCGGATGGGGATCCATACAATGAGCAGTTCTTC.